This entry describes one TCR beta chain. The antigen is undetermined. The treatment denotes: approximately 9-day PBMC culture with coronavirus spike peptide pools or control peptides (ViraFEST assay). Scientists separated out CD4+ T cells through negative selection following 10 days in culture. Germline V gene data show CDR1 as MDHEN and CDR2 as SYDVKM. Trimming took off 2 bases at V and 8 bases at J, with 15 bases between the two ends. This CDR3 is built from 14 residues. Cultured CD4+ T-cell DNA underwent Oncomine TCR Beta short-read sequencing. A single record per CDR3 protein comes from TCRdb applying MiXCR to the PCR reads. This table holds roughly 14,000 distinct CDR3 sequences, approximately 71% found once. This entry comes from a study of vaccination and CD4 T cells after COVID-19. Study results and limitations: A median of around 86% of reactive clones, in convalescent patients, became evident only post-vaccination.

This sequence originates from a human donor who had recovered from COVID-19. V usage is TRBV28 and J usage is TRBJ1-2; a weak D match, TRBD1 (5 bases). The sequencing input was CD4+ T cells from blood, cultured in vitro. CDR3 bases: TGTGCCAGCAGTTTAGAGCGAGGGGTCGAGGGCTACACCTTC. Protein sequence: CASSLERGVEGYTF.